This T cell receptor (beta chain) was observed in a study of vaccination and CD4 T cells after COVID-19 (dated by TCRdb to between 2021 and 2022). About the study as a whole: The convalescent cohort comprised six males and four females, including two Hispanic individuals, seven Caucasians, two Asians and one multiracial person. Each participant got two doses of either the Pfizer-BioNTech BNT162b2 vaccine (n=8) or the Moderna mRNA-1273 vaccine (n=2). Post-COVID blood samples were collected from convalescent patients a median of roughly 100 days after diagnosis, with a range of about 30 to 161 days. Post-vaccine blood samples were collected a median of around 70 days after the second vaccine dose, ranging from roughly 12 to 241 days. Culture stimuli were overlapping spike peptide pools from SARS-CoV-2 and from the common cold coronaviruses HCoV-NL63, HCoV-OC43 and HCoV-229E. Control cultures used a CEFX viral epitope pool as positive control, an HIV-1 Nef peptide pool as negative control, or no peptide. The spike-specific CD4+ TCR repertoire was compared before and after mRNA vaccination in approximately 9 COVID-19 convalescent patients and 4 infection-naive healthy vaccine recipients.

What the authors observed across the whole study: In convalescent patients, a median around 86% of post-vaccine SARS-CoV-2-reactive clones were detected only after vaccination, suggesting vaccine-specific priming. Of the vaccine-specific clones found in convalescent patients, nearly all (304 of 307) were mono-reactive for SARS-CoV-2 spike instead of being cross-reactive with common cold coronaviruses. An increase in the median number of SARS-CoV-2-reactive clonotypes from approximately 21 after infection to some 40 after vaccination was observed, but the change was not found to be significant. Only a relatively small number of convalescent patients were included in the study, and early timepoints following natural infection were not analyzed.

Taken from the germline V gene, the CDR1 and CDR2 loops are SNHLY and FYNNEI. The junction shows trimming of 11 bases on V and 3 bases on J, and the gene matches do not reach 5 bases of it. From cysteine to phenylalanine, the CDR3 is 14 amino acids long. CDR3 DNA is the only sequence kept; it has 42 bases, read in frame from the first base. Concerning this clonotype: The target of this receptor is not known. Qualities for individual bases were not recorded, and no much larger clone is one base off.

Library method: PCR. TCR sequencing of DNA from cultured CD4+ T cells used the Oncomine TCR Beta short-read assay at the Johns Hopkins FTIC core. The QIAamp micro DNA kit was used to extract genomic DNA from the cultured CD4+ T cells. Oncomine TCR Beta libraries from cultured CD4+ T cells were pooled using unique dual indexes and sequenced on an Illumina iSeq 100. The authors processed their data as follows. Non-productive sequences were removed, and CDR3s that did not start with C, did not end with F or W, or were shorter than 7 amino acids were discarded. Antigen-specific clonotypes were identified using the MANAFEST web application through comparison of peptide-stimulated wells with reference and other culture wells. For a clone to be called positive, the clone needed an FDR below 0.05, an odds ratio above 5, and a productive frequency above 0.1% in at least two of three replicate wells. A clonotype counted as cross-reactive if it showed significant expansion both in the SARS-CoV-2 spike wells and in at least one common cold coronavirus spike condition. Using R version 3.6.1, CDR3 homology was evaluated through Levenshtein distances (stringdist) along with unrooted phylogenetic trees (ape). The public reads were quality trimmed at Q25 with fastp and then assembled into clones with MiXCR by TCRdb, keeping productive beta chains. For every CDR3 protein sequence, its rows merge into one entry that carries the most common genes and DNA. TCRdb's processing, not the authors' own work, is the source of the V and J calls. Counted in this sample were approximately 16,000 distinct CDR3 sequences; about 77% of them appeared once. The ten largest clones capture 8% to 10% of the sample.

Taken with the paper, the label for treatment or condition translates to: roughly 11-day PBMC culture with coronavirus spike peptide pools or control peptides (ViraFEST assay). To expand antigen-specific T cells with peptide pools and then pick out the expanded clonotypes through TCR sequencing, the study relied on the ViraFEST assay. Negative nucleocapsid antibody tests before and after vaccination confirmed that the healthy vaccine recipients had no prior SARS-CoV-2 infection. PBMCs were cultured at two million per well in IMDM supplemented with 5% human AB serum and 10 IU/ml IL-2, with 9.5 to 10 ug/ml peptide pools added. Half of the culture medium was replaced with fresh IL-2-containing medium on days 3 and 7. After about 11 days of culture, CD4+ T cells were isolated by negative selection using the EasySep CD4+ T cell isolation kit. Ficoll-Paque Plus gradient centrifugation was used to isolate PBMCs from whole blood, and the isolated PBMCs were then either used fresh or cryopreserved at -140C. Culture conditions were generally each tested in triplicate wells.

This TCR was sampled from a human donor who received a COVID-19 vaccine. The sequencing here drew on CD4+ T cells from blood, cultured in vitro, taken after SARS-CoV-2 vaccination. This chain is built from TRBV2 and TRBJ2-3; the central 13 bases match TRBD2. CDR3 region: CAGGLAGQTDTQYF. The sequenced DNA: TGTGCCGGGGGACTAGCGGGGCAGACAGATACGCAGTATTTT.